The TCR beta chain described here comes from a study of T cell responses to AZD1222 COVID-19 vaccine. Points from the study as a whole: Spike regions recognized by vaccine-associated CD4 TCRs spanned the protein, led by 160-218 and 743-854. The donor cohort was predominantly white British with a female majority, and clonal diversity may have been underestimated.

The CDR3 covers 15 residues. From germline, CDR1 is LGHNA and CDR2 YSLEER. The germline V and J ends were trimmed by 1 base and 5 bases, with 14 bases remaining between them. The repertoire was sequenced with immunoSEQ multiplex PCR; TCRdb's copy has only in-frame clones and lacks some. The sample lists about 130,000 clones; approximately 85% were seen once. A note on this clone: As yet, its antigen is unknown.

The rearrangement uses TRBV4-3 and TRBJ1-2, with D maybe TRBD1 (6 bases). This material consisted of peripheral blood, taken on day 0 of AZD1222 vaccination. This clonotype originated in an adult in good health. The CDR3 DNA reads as TGCGCCAGCAGCCAAGCCCCATCCAGGGGTTATGGCTACACCTTC. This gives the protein CASSQAPSRGYGYTF.